This entry concerns a single T cell receptor (beta chain). The V end lost 6 bases, the J end lost 8 bases, and 22 bases lay between the germline ends. Germline CDR1 is ENHRY and CDR2 is SYGVKD. The CDR3 has 15 residues. Blood libraries mostly used roughly 500 ng genomic DNA, six replicates each. Produced via immunoSEQ multiplex PCR; TCRdb's table is partial and in-frame only. The sample holds about 72,000 clones, 80% to 90% seen once. These newly diagnosed stage II-IVA oral cavity squamous cell carcinoma patients had no prior systemic or radiation treatment. This entry is derived from a study of neoadjuvant anti-PD-1 for oral cavity cancer. Study at large: Most patients had three to four biweekly doses of 3 mg/kg nivolumab before resection. Non-progressing patients received a fourth nivolumab dose near day 43, then surgery on days 50-56.

The origin of this receptor is a person aged 35 to 85 with oral cavity squamous cell carcinoma. The chain employs TRBV10-3 and TRBJ1-2, with D uncertain. The source was PBMCs, collected before nivolumab (anti-PD-1) treatment. The CDR3 sequence is CAISGSRVGEWGYTF. CDR3 nucleotide sequence: TGTGCCATCAGCGGGTCCCGCGTTGGGGAGTGGGGCTACACCTTC.